These 27 T cell receptor beta chains originate from one sample sequenced in a study of T cell responses to AZD1222 COVID-19 vaccine. Repertoires were generated with immunoSEQ multiplex PCR, while TCRdb's copy carries only in-frame clones and drops some. The table records some 130,000 clones, around 90% of them present only once. Here the sequenced sample was peripheral blood, taken 28 days after the second AZD1222 dose. All receptors come from an adult who received the AZD1222 COVID-19 vaccine.

The rearrangement links TRBV12-3 or TRBV12-4 to TRBJ2-7; D unresolved. V lost 6 bases and J lost 2, with 11 bases in between. The CDR3 loop spans 13 amino acids. The CDR3 reads CASRQSGAYEQYF. CDR3 in DNA: TGTGCCAGCAGACAATCTGGAGCCTACGAGCAGTACTTC.

V and J are TRBV6-2 or TRBV6-3 and TRBJ2-1; TRBD1 or TRBD2 may be the D gene (5 bases each). V was cut by 4 bases and J by 0 bases, with 13 bases left in between. The CDR3 has 16 amino acids. Germline V gene data show CDR1 as MNHEY and CDR2 as SVGEGT. CDR3 sequence: CASSSAGTSSYNEQFF. The CDR3 nucleotides read TGTGCCAGCAGTTCCGCAGGGACCAGCTCCTACAATGAGCAGTTCTTC.

In this sample, this clone turned up once. This chain links TRBV27 with TRBJ2-1, with D maybe TRBD2 (6 bases). The CDR3 totals 17 residues. CDR1 is MNHEY, CDR2 SMNVEV, per germline (reference sequence). V dropped 10 bases and J dropped 0 bases, with 22 bases sitting between them. CDR3 sequence: CAIRGPPRGDSYNEQFF. Written as DNA, the CDR3 is TGTGCCATCCGGGGACCGCCCCGCGGGGACTCCTACAATGAGCAGTTCTTC.

J is TRBJ1-5 and V is TRBV28; TRBD1 matches at 9 bases. This CDR3 region has 15 residues. V was clipped by 6 bases and J by 3 bases; unmatched bases: 6. Per germline, CDR1 MDHEN and CDR2 SYDVKM. CDR3 sequence: CASRPGTGNNQPQHF. The DNA for the CDR3 is TGTGCCAGCAGACCCGGGACAGGGAACAATCAGCCCCAGCATTTT. The variable domain in full, with the rest retrieved from reference TRBV28 and TRBJ1-5, is DVKVTQSSRYLVKRTGEKVFLECVQDMDHENMFWYRQDPGLGLRLIYFSYDVKMKEKGDIPEGYSVSREKKERFSLILESASTNQTSMYLCASRPGTGNNQPQHFGDGTRLSIL.

The chain employs TRBV10-1 and TRBJ1-1, with D unresolved. V shed 7 bases and J shed 3 bases, with 12 bases lying between them. The germline V gene encodes CDR1 WNHNN and CDR2 SYGVQD (reference sequence). The CDR3 totals 13 residues. The CDR3 spells CASTADFDTEAFF. The DNA of the CDR3 is TGCGCCAGCACTGCAGATTTTGACACTGAAGCTTTCTTT.

The J gene is TRBJ1-1, the V gene TRBV5-8; TRBD1 matches at 9 bases. The CDR3 length is 16 residues. CDR1 SGHTS and CDR2 YDEGEE come from the germline V gene. V trimming: 2 bases; J trimming: 0 bases; junction bases outside the gene matches: 5. In DNA, the CDR3 is TGTGCCAGCAGCTTCGCCGGGACAGGGATGAACACTGAAGCTTTCTTT. Its translation is CASSFAGTGMNTEAFF.

V gene TRBV11-2 combines with J gene TRBJ2-1; D is unclear. The CDR3 has 13 residues. The germline V gene has CDR1 SGHAT and CDR2 FQNNGV. V lost 5 bases and J 10 bases, leaving 15 bases between the germline ends. This CDR3 is CASSPLVGDEQFF. CDR3 coding DNA: TGTGCCAGCAGCCCTTTAGTGGGTGACGAGCAGTTCTTC. The full variable domain, completed using reference TRBV11-2 and TRBJ2-1, is EAGVAQSPRYKIIEKRQSVAFWCNPISGHATLYWYQQILGQGPKLLIQFQNNGVVDDSQLPKDRFSAERLKGVDSTLKIQPAKLEDSAVYLCASSPLVGDEQFFGPGTRLTVL.

The rearrangement uses TRBV5-1 and TRBJ1-4; D call uncertain. Germline V lookup: CDR1 SGHRS, CDR2 YFSETQ. Trimming took 2 bases from V and 3 from J, leaving 8 bases between them. This CDR3 is built from 14 residues. In nucleotides, the CDR3 is TGCGCCAGCAGCTTTGGAGCATCTAATGAAAAACTGTTTTTT. Translating it yields CASSFGASNEKLFF.

V gene TRBV7-8 combines with J gene TRBJ2-1; TRBD2 agrees at 8 bases. Germline CDR1 reads SGHVS; CDR2 reads FQNEAQ. With 5 bases clipped from V and 1 base from J, the junction kept 7 bases outside the gene matches. This CDR3 spans 16 amino acids. The CDR3 loop reads CASSRELAVSYNEQFF. For the CDR3, the DNA is TGTGCCAGCAGCAGAGAACTAGCGGTGTCCTACAATGAGCAGTTCTTC.

This chain connects TRBV6-4 to TRBJ1-6; 8 bases agree with TRBD1. This CDR3 is 13 amino acids long. With V trimmed by 9 bases and J by 11 bases, 9 bases remained unmatched. Germline V gene data show CDR1 as MRHNA and CDR2 as SNTAGT. The CDR3 sequence: CASPGQEGTPLHF. CDR3 nucleotides: TGTGCCAGTCCGGGACAGGAGGGGACACCCCTCCACTTT.

V is TRBV18 and J is TRBJ2-5, with a possible D match to TRBD1 (5 bases). Germline CDR1 and CDR2: KGHSH and LQKENI. Trimming took off 2 bases at V and 4 bases at J, with 8 bases between the two ends. The CDR3 runs 13 residues. The CDR3 here is CASSPLDIETQYF. In DNA, the CDR3 is TGTGCCAGCTCACCATTGGACATAGAGACCCAGTACTTC. The variable domain in full, with the rest retrieved from reference TRBV18 and TRBJ2-5, is NAGVMQNPRHLVRRRGQEARLRCSPMKGHSHVYWYRQLPEEGLKFMVYLQKENIIDESGMPKERFSAEFPKEGPSILRIQQVVRGDSAAYFCASSPLDIETQYFGPGTRLLVL.

V is TRBV5-6 and J is TRBJ1-6; tentative D call: TRBD1 (5 bases). The germline CDR1 and CDR2 sequences are SGHDT and YYEEEE. V lost 4 bases to trimming and J lost 8 bases, with 16 bases between them. The CDR3 consists of 15 residues. DNA for the CDR3: TGTGCCAGCAGCCAAAGGGACTTTCTTCATTCACCCCTCCACTTT. Translated, it gives CASSQRDFLHSPLHF.

The chain is built from TRBV30 and TRBJ1-2; TRBD1 might be the D (5 bases). Germline lookup yields CDR1 GTSNPN and CDR2 SVGIG (reference sequence). This CDR3 region has 15 residues. V lost 3 bases and J 5 bases, leaving 19 bases between the germline ends. The CDR3 sequence is CAWRLNAGGAYGYTF. CDR3 nucleotide sequence: TGTGCCTGGAGATTGAACGCCGGAGGGGCGTATGGCTACACCTTC.

The J gene is TRBJ1-4, the V gene TRBV5-1; D is ambiguous. Trimming cost V 0 bases and J 8 bases, with 14 bases left between them. This CDR3 region has 15 residues. Germline V gene data show CDR1 as SGHRS and CDR2 as YFSETQ. The CDR3 loop reads CASSLGDLRGEKLFF. For the CDR3, the DNA is TGCGCCAGCAGCTTGGGGGATCTTAGAGGGGAAAAACTGTTTTTT.

The CDR3 sequence is CASSTGGGGNTIYF. CDR3 DNA sequence: TGTGCCAGCAGTACAGGGGGCGGTGGAAACACCATATATTTT. The J gene is TRBJ1-3, the V gene TRBV28; 9 positions agree with TRBD1. J gave up 3 bases and V 5 bases, and 2 bases lay outside the gene matches. Looked up from germline, CDR1 is MDHEN and CDR2 is SYDVKM. This CDR3 region has 14 residues.

This chain joins TRBV12-3 or TRBV12-4 and TRBJ1-5; no definite D call. V was clipped by 9 bases and J by 4 bases, with 13 bases between them. The CDR3 has 13 amino acids. CDR3 in DNA: TGTGCCAGTTCGTTTGGCAGGAATCAGCCCCAGCATTTT. It specifies CASSFGRNQPQHF.

The chain uses TRBV7-9 and TRBJ1-5; the D is unclear. Trimming cost V 5 bases and J 3 bases, with 14 bases left between them. CDR3 length equals 15 residues. CDR1 is SEHNR, CDR2 FQNEAQ, per germline (reference sequence). The CDR3 coding sequence is TGTGCCAGCAGCCGGGGAGAGACTCTCAATCAGCCCCAGCATTTT. Its translation is CASSRGETLNQPQHF.

A few counts support this clone. The chain recombines TRBV11-2 with TRBJ2-7; D perhaps matches TRBD1 (5 bases). Trimming shortened V by 6 bases and J by 0 bases, and 12 bases separated the two germline ends. The V gene's germline CDR1 is SGHAT and CDR2 FQNNGV. The CDR3 extends over 14 amino acids. The CDR3, as DNA: TGTGCCAGCAGACGACAGTACAGCTCCTACGAGCAGTACTTC. This codes for CASRRQYSSYEQYF.

The V call is TRBV4-3, the J call TRBJ2-6; D may be TRBD2 (6 bases). Trimming took 4 bases from V and 2 from J, leaving 12 bases between them. The CDR3 consists of 16 residues. Germline CDR1 reads LGHNA; CDR2 reads YSLEER. CDR3 nucleotides: TGCGCCAGCAGCCGGAACGGGGGAACTGGGGCCAACGTCCTGACTTTC. Its translation: CASSRNGGTGANVLTF.

This clone has a single count. This rearrangement joins TRBV24-1 to TRBJ1-3; D not resolved. The CDR3 has 11 amino acids. Germline V gene sequence: CDR1 KGHDR, CDR2 SFDVKD. Trimming left V 12 bases short and J 4 bases short, with 9 bases between. CDR3 protein: CAPRVGNTIYF. DNA for the CDR3: TGTGCCCCGAGGGTCGGAAACACCATATATTTT.

The rearrangement joins TRBV6-6 to TRBJ2-5; 8 bases are shared with TRBD1. The V and J ends lost 8 bases and 5 bases, in that order; junction bases with no gene match: 7. The CDR3 is made up of 13 amino acids. CDR1 is MNHNY, CDR2 SVGAGI, per germline (reference sequence). CDR3 DNA: TGTGCCAGCGAGGGCAGGGGGCTTGAGACCCAGTACTTC. The encoded protein is CASEGRGLETQYF.

The V gene is TRBV5-6, the J gene TRBJ2-7; 9 bases map to TRBD1. Germline V CDR1 and CDR2: SGHDT, YYEEEE. The V segment lost 4 bases and the J segment 3 bases; nucleotides outside the gene matches: 8. This CDR3 contains 15 residues. DNA of the CDR3: TGTGCCAGCAGCATACTGGACAGGGGAGACTACGAGCAGTACTTC. As protein: CASSILDRGDYEQYF.

V usage is TRBV5-1 and J usage is TRBJ2-6; weak D call: TRBD2 (5 bases). V gave up 7 bases and J gave up 4 bases, with 12 bases separating them. The CDR3 is 14 amino acids. Germline assignment: CDR1 SGHRS and CDR2 YFSETQ. The CDR3 nucleotides read TGCGCCAGCGAAACGGGGTCAGGGGCCAACGTCCTGACTTTC. It translates to CASETGSGANVLTF.

The J gene is TRBJ2-1, the V gene TRBV30, with TRBD2 matching 7 bases. Per germline, CDR1 GTSNPN and CDR2 SVGIG (reference sequence). Trimming at V came to 4 bases and at J to 6 bases, leaving 9 bases not matched to a gene. The length of the CDR3 is 14 residues. For the CDR3, the DNA is TGTGCCTGGATTATGGCGGGAGTATTCAATGAGCAGTTCTTC. Residues: CAWIMAGVFNEQFF.

The chain has TRBV7-2 and TRBJ1-6; 7 positions agree with TRBD1. Germline V gene lookup returns CDR1 SGHTA and CDR2 FQGNSA. This CDR3 has 16 residues. Trimming at V came to 2 bases and at J to 5 bases, leaving 6 bases not matched to a gene. CDR3 coding DNA: TGTGCCAGCAGCTTATTTACGGGACAGAATAATTCACCCCTCCACTTT. Protein: CASSLFTGQNNSPLHF. The entire variable domain, with the rest obtained from reference TRBV7-2 and TRBJ1-6, is as follows: GAGVSQSPSNKVTEKGKDVELRCDPISGHTALYWYRQSLGQGLEFLIYFQGNSAPDKSGLPSDRFSAERTGGSVSTLTIQRTQQEDSAVYLCASSLFTGQNNSPLHFGNGTRLTVT.

The chain recombines TRBV27 with TRBJ2-7; D possibly uses TRBD1 or TRBD2 (5 bases each). The ends were cut back, 0 bases at V and 5 bases at J, with 11 bases in the middle. Per germline, CDR1 MNHEY and CDR2 SMNVEV (reference sequence). This CDR3 has 14 amino acids. CDR3 amino acids: CASSLSRGADEQYF. CDR3 DNA sequence: TGTGCCAGCAGTTTATCCAGAGGGGCTGACGAGCAGTACTTC.

The chain couples TRBV28 to TRBJ1-5; the D gene is possibly TRBD1 (5 bases). Germline V gene lookup returns CDR1 MDHEN and CDR2 SYDVKM. V shed 4 bases and J shed 10 bases, with 14 bases lying between them. The CDR3 has 13 residues. The CDR3 DNA reads TGTGCCAGCAGTTCCCCCGATCAGGGACCCCAGCATTTT. This codes for CASSSPDQGPQHF. Variable domain in full (rest from reference TRBV28 and TRBJ1-5): DVKVTQSSRYLVKRTGEKVFLECVQDMDHENMFWYRQDPGLGLRLIYFSYDVKMKEKGDIPEGYSVSREKKERFSLILESASTNQTSMYLCASSSPDQGPQHFGDGTRLSIL.